These 6 T cell receptor beta chains share one sample of origin, sequenced in a study of blood T cell repertoires in COVID-19 (TCRdb year 2020). Library preparation was by the immunoSEQ multiplex PCR assay. The source is immuneACCESS, and TCRdb retained only in-frame sequences with V and J called. Part of the clones is not carried over; for the studies checked, unresolved V genes explain less than half of this, and the remainder is unexplained. Present in this sample are over 200,000 clones, about 80% of which were seen just once. The leading ten clones occupy about 1.8% of the sample. Specimen: PBMCs or T cells enriched from blood (not recorded which). Receptors originate from a man in his fifties or sixties who had recovered from COVID-19.

The J gene is TRBJ1-3, the V gene TRBV19; D is unclear. The CDR3 is 14 amino acids. Trimming removed 4 bases at V and 2 bases at J, with 9 bases between. Germline values: CDR1 LNHDA, CDR2 SQIVND (reference sequence). CDR3 protein: CASSRGSAGNTIYF. For the CDR3, the DNA is TGTGCCAGTAGTAGAGGGTCTGCTGGAAACACCATATATTTT.

CDR3 sequence: CASSLERGRANVLTF. CDR3 DNA: TGTGCCAGCAGCTTAGAAAGGGGTCGGGCCAACGTCCTGACTTTC. J is TRBJ2-6 and V is TRBV7-2; tentative D call: TRBD1 (5 bases). Germline CDR1 reads SGHTA; CDR2 reads FQGNSA. V lost 1 base and J lost 5, with 9 bases in between. This CDR3 spans 15 amino acids.

The chain is built from TRBV5-8 and TRBJ2-2; the D gene is possibly TRBD1 (5 bases). CDR3 length: 13 amino acids. CDR1 is SGHTS and CDR2 is YDEGEE in the germline V gene. Trimming shortened V by 4 bases and J by 7 bases, and 11 bases separated the two germline ends. DNA of the CDR3: TGTGCCAGCAGCACGCAGGGTGTCGGGGAGCTGTTTTTT. Protein: CASSTQGVGELFF. Looking up the rest from reference TRBV5-8 and TRBJ2-2 gives the full variable domain: EAGVTQSPTHLIKTRGQQATLRCSPISGHTSVYWYQQALGLGLQFLLWYDEGEERNRGNFPPRFSGRQFPNYSSELNVNALELEDSALYLCASSTQGVGELFFGEGSRLTVL.

The V gene is TRBV2, the J gene TRBJ2-2; no reliable D call. Trimming left V 7 bases short and J 1 base short, with 10 bases between. The CDR3 loop spans 14 amino acids. Germline V lookup: CDR1 SNHLY, CDR2 FYNNEI. DNA of the CDR3: TGTGCCAGCATGGCGGATTTGAACACCGGGGAGCTGTTTTTT. This sequence encodes CASMADLNTGELFF.

To note about this clone: This specimen includes other DNA sequences encoding the same CDR3. The chain couples TRBV5-1 to TRBJ1-4, with TRBD1 as a possible D gene (6 bases). The CDR3 spans 14 residues. The V and J ends lost 2 bases and 5 bases respectively, with 10 bases between them. From germline, CDR1 is SGHRS and CDR2 YFSETQ. CDR3 bases: TGCGCCAGCAGCTTAGCCGACAGGAATGAAAAACTGTTTTTT. Amino acid sequence: CASSLADRNEKLFF.

The chain links TRBV7-9 to TRBJ2-1; 9 nucleotides line up with TRBD2. Unmatched junction bases numbered 14, after V lost 4 bases and J lost 7 bases. The CDR3 spans 17 residues. The germline V gene encodes CDR1 SEHNR and CDR2 FQNEAQ (reference sequence). The CDR3 DNA sequence: TGTGCCAGCAGCTACCCCCGCGGGGGGGCCCAGATGAATGAGCAGTTCTTC. Its translation is CASSYPRGGAQMNEQFF.